This is a list of T cell receptor beta chains from one sample in a study of Ad26.COV2.S vaccination and SARS-CoV-2 variants. The table came from immunoSEQ multiplex PCR; TCRdb's copy has only in-frame clones and leaves some out. The top ten hold 3.6% of the sample, which has approximately 410,000 clones, roughly 90% seen once. The source was peripheral blood, collected in a trial of Ad26.COV2.S vaccine versus placebo. The receptors stem from a person aged 18-60 years who received the Ad26.COV2.S COVID-19 vaccine or a placebo. Both conserved end residues are part of each CDR3. The order of the fields is D gene, V gene, clone size, J gene, CDR3 DNA, CDR3 protein. A D gene is named only where the DNA matches it firmly. Size values are once, few and many counts, or a class for expanded clones, and some rows have none.

>NA|TRBV9|NA|TRBJ2-6
TGTGCCAGCAGCGTAGCTCGGGGCAGGGGAGTCTCCGGGGCCAACGTCCTGACTTTC
CASSVARGRGVSGANVLTF
>NA|TRBV3-1/TRBV3-2|NA|TRBJ2-7
TGTGCCAGCAGCCAGACCTACGGCTCCTACGAGCAGTACTTC
CASSQTYGSYEQYF
>TRBD2|TRBV5-4|NA|TRBJ2-5
TGTGCCAGCAGCCTACTGGGGACTAGCGGGGAAGAGACCCAGTACTTC
CASSLLGTSGEETQYF
>NA|TRBV5-4|NA|TRBJ2-3
TGTGCCAGCAGCTTGGAGGGGTACTCGGGCACAGATACGCAGTATTTT
CASSLEGYSGTDTQYF
>TRBD1|TRBV5-1|once|TRBJ2-7
TGCGCCAGCAGCTTGATAGGGGGCGGTGAGTACGAGCAGTACTTC
CASSLIGGGEYEQYF
>NA|TRBV6-5|NA|TRBJ2-7
TGTGCCAGCGGGGTACAGGGAACTGTCCACGAGCAGTACTTC
CASGVQGTVHEQYF
>NA|TRBV5-1|NA|TRBJ2-3
TGCGCCAGCAGCTTGGAACAACAAGGAGATACGCAGTATTTT
CASSLEQQGDTQYF
>NA|TRBV9|NA|TRBJ2-2
TGTGCCAGCAGGGTAGGAAGGGACGGGGAGCTGTTTTTT
CASRVGRDGELFF
>TRBD2|TRBV5-1|NA|TRBJ2-3
TGCGCCAGCAGCTTGGGAGTAGCGGGGGCTTCTAGCACAGATACGCAGTATTTT
CASSLGVAGASSTDTQYF
>NA|TRBV20-1|NA|TRBJ1-5
TGCAGTGCTAGTCGACAGGCATATCAGCCCCAGCATTTT
CSASRQAYQPQHF
>TRBD1|TRBV7-9|NA|TRBJ1-5
TGTGCCAGCAGCCACGGCGGGCAGGGGGATCAGCCCCAGCATTTT
CASSHGGQGDQPQHF
>NA|TRBV19|NA|TRBJ2-7
TGTGCCAGTGGGTCGGGGGTCGAGCAGTACTTC
CASGSGVEQYF
>TRBD1|TRBV28|few|TRBJ1-5
TGTGCCAGCAGCAAAGGGACAGGGTTGAGTCAGCCCCAGCATTTT
CASSKGTGLSQPQHF
>TRBD2|TRBV5-1|NA|TRBJ2-3
TGCGCCAGCAGCTTGGGTGGTAGCGGGTCTCTGTCTAGCACAGATACGCAGTATTTT
CASSLGGSGSLSSTDTQYF
>NA|TRBV7-9|NA|TRBJ2-7
TGTGCCAGCAGCTTAAGGACTGCAGCCTACGAGCAGTACTTC
CASSLRTAAYEQYF
>TRBD1|TRBV5-6|many|TRBJ1-2
TGTGCCAGCAGCTGGACAGGGGGCTATGGCTACACCTTC
CASSWTGGYGYTF
>NA|TRBV7-6|NA|TRBJ2-7
TGTGCCAGCAGCACCTCTTCCGTGCAGTACTTC
CASSTSSVQYF
>NA|TRBV6-6|NA|TRBJ2-3
TGTGCCAGCAGTTACCGCTATTTTCCAGATACGCAGTATTTT
CASSYRYFPDTQYF
>TRBD1|TRBV11-2|NA|TRBJ2-7
TGTGCCAGCATGAAGGACAGGGGGCGAGGGGAGCAGTACTTC
CASMKDRGRGEQYF
>NA|TRBV5-1|NA|TRBJ2-5
TGCGCCAGCAGCTTGGAAGGTGCCGGGTGGGAGACCCAGTACTTC
CASSLEGAGWETQYF
>NA|TRBV4-3|NA|TRBJ1-6
TGCGCCAGCAGCGTACAGGGAGCGGGTAATTCACCCCTCCACTTT
CASSVQGAGNSPLHF
>NA|TRBV7-9|NA|TRBJ1-4
TGTGCCAGCAGCTTAACGCAGTCAGGGACTAATGAAAAACTGTTTTTT
CASSLTQSGTNEKLFF
>NA|TRBV6-5|few|TRBJ1-1
TGTGCCAGCAGTTATCTCCCCGGGGGCACTGAAGCTTTCTTT
CASSYLPGGTEAFF